This T cell receptor beta chain stems from a study of blood T cell repertoires in COVID-19. Germline CDR1 is MGHDK and CDR2 is SYGVNS. This CDR3 comprises 18 residues. Trimming took off 0 bases at V and 2 bases at J, with 20 bases between the two ends. Measured with immunoSEQ multiplex PCR; TCRdb has only the in-frame clones, and not every one. The top ten clones hold less than 0.65% of a sample with some 70,000 clones, more than 85% of them seen once. The rearrangement uses TRBV25-1 and TRBJ2-7, with D possibly being TRBD1 (5 bases). The receptor comes from a man aged 60 to 75 with acute or convalescent COVID-19. Material: peripheral blood. The CDR3 DNA reads TGTGCCAGCAGTGAATACAGGGTTTCTAGGTTGGGAACCTACGAGCAGTACTTC. Residues: CASSEYRVSRLGTYEQYF.